The 32 T cell receptor beta chains reported below all come from one sample, sequenced in a study of T cells after yellow fever vaccination. TCRdb passed the 5' RACE reads through MiXCR, listing each CDR3 protein once. The sample lists some 500,000 distinct CDR3 sequences; about 13% were seen once. Sequenced material: PBMCs, taken on the day of the yellow fever booster vaccination. Every receptor here comes from a man younger than 40 who received the YFV17D yellow fever vaccine.

The chain joins TRBV10-3 to TRBJ1-6; D not resolved. The germline gives CDR1 ENHRY, CDR2 SYGVKD. The CDR3 spans 16 residues. The V end lost 1 base, the J end lost 5 bases, and 12 bases lay between the germline ends. This CDR3 reads CAISEWAPANNSPLHF. CDR3 DNA: TGTGCCATCAGTGAGTGGGCGCCCGCAAATAATTCACCCCTCCACTTT.

This rearrangement joins TRBV5-1 to TRBJ2-1; D is possibly TRBD1 (5 bases). This CDR3 has 15 residues. Germline V CDR1 and CDR2: SGHRS, YFSETQ. V was trimmed by 4 bases and J by 5 bases, leaving 16 bases between them. DNA for the CDR3: TGCGCCAGCAGCACCTGGGGCGGACCAAACAATGAGCAGTTCTTC. Residues: CASSTWGGPNNEQFF.

The chain couples TRBV5-1 to TRBJ2-7; TRBD1 matches at 9 bases. The CDR3 consists of 16 residues. CDR1 SGHRS and CDR2 YFSETQ come from the germline V gene. With 0 bases clipped from V and 0 bases from J, the junction kept 4 bases outside the gene matches. The CDR3 loop is CASSLGGTGSSYEQYF. Written as DNA, the CDR3 is TGCGCCAGCAGCTTGGGAGGGACAGGGAGCTCCTACGAGCAGTACTTC.

This clonotype was picked up a small number of times. The V call is TRBV6-1, the J call TRBJ2-3, with TRBD1 matching 7 bases. CDR3 length: 16 amino acids. V trimming: 6 bases; J trimming: 6 bases; junction bases outside the gene matches: 15. Germline V CDR1 and CDR2: MNHNS, SASEGT. The CDR3 DNA follows: TGTGCCAGCAGAACCCCGGTGACAGGGAACGGCGATACGCAGTATTTT. Its protein is CASRTPVTGNGDTQYF.

This clonotype was recorded a few times. The chain combines TRBV4-3 with TRBJ2-1; 10 bases align to TRBD2. CDR3 length: 15 residues. With 4 bases clipped from V and 8 bases from J, the junction kept 8 bases outside the gene matches. Germline assignment: CDR1 LGHNA and CDR2 YSLEER. CDR3 sequence reads: CASSPLGGTSDEQFF. In DNA form, the CDR3 reads TGCGCCAGCAGCCCCCTGGGGGGGACTAGCGATGAGCAGTTCTTC.

The chain has TRBV20-1 and TRBJ2-7, with a weak D call TRBD2 (7 bases). There are 17 residues in the CDR3. The germline gives CDR1 DFQATT, CDR2 SNEGSKA (reference sequence). V dropped 3 bases and J dropped 2 bases, with 23 bases sitting between them. CDR3 coding DNA: TGCAGTGCTAGGAGGGGACAATTACTAGCGATGACCTACGAGCAGTACTTC. This encodes CSARRGQLLAMTYEQYF.

The chain employs TRBV27 and TRBJ1-1; 7 bases line up with TRBD1. CDR3 size: 17 residues. With V trimmed by 5 bases and J by 6 bases, 18 bases remained unmatched. CDR1 and CDR2 (germline): MNHEY, SMNVEV (reference sequence). CDR3 sequence reads: CASSRYQATGTFAEAFF. The CDR3 DNA follows: TGTGCCAGCAGTAGGTACCAAGCGACAGGGACCTTTGCTGAAGCTTTCTTT.

This clonotype was observed a few times. The chain uses TRBV7-2 and TRBJ2-1; D is unresolved. This CDR3 is built from 12 residues. CDR1 and CDR2 from the germline V gene are SGHTA and FQGNSA. The V end lost 4 bases, the J end lost 6 bases, and 7 bases lay between the germline ends. CDR3: CASSSSFNEQFF. As DNA, the CDR3 is TGTGCCAGCAGCTCCTCGTTCAATGAGCAGTTCTTC.

This clonotype has a handful of counts. The chain links TRBV19 to TRBJ2-3, with 7 positions matching TRBD2. CDR1 is LNHDA and CDR2 is SQIVND in the germline V gene (reference sequence). V was pared by 2 bases and J by 6 bases, with 14 bases of the junction left unmatched. The CDR3 is made up of 17 amino acids. As DNA, the CDR3 is TGTGCCAGTAGTATACGGGGACTATCCCCAGGGCCCGATACGCAGTATTTT. Its translation: CASSIRGLSPGPDTQYF.

This clonotype was counted a few times. The chain couples TRBV15 to TRBJ2-1; TRBD2 matches 8 bases. The CDR3 sequence is 15 residues long. The V gene's germline CDR1 is LNHNV and CDR2 YYDKDF (reference sequence). V lost 3 bases, J lost 8 bases, and 9 bases stayed unmatched. The CDR3 DNA reads TGTGCCACCAGCAGGGGACTAGATTCGTCGTATGAGCAGTTCTTC. Translating gives CATSRGLDSSYEQFF.

In its sample, this clonotype was seen a few times. The rearrangement joins TRBV27 to TRBJ2-1; 12 bases map to TRBD2. The germline gives CDR1 MNHEY, CDR2 SMNVEV (reference sequence). Trimming cost V 6 bases and J 2 bases; bases outside gene matches: 5. The CDR3 sequence is 16 residues long. The CDR3 reads CASRTRLAGAYNEQFF. CDR3 coding DNA: TGTGCCAGCAGAACTAGACTAGCGGGAGCCTACAATGAGCAGTTCTTC.

This clonotype was observed a few times. The rearrangement joins TRBV5-1 to TRBJ2-7; 15 bases are shared with TRBD2. V lost 4 bases to trimming and J lost 1 base; unmatched junction nucleotides: 6. The CDR3 covers 17 residues. In germline, CDR1 is SGHRS, CDR2 YFSETQ. CDR3 sequence: CASSPGLAGGSSYEQYF. Here the CDR3 DNA reads TGCGCCAGCAGCCCGGGACTAGCGGGAGGTTCTTCCTACGAGCAGTACTTC.

This rearrangement joins TRBV7-2 to TRBJ2-1; TRBD2 matches 9 bases. Germline CDR1 SGHTA, CDR2 FQGNSA. V trimming: 3 bases; J trimming: 7 bases; junction bases outside the gene matches: 7. This CDR3 has 15 amino acids. CDR3 DNA: TGTGCCAGCAGCTTTGTAGCGGGAGCGAGAAATGAGCAGTTCTTC. It specifies CASSFVAGARNEQFF.

The J gene is TRBJ2-7, the V gene TRBV20-1; D is undetermined. Germline assignment: CDR1 DFQATT and CDR2 SNEGSKA (reference sequence). The CDR3 runs 12 residues. Trimming took off 4 bases at V and 4 bases at J, with 11 bases between the two ends. This CDR3 reads CSATLLGYEQYF. CDR3 sequence (DNA): TGCAGTGCTACTCTACTGGGATACGAGCAGTACTTC.

The genes are TRBV20-1 and TRBJ1-5; D is undetermined. The CDR3 is 14 residues long. Germline V gives CDR1 DFQATT, CDR2 SNEGSKA (reference sequence). Trimming took 2 bases from V and 0 from J, leaving 8 bases between them. This chain's CDR3 is CSARIVSSNQPQHF. CDR3 DNA: TGCAGTGCTAGAATCGTCAGTAGCAATCAGCCCCAGCATTTT.

This clonotype was picked up a small number of times. The V call is TRBV5-1, the J call TRBJ2-1; 8 nucleotides match TRBD2. V shed 4 bases and J 7 bases; nucleotides not matched to a gene: 4. In germline, CDR1 is SGHRS, CDR2 YFSETQ. CDR3 length: 13 residues. Here the CDR3 reads CASSQTGGNEQFF. In DNA, the CDR3 is TGCGCCAGCAGCCAAACGGGAGGGAATGAGCAGTTCTTC.

The V and J genes are TRBV30 and TRBJ2-5, with TRBD1 identical over 8 bases. V lost 0 bases and J lost 4; bases outside the gene matches: 7. The CDR3 spans 15 residues. Per the germline V gene, CDR1 is GTSNPN and CDR2 is SVGIG (reference sequence). The CDR3 sequence: CAWSVARGRVETQYF. The CDR3 nucleotides read TGTGCCTGGAGTGTGGCCAGGGGGCGCGTAGAGACCCAGTACTTC.

This clonotype has only a few counts. V gene TRBV6-5 combines with J gene TRBJ2-5, with 10 bases lining up with TRBD1. There are 17 residues in the CDR3. The ends lost 4 bases at V and 2 bases at J; junction bases unmatched: 10. Per the germline V gene, CDR1 is MNHEY and CDR2 is SVGAGI. The DNA of the CDR3 is TGTGCCAGCAGTTTATTCCCGACAGGGGGCCGGCAAGAGACCCAGTACTTC. Its protein product is CASSLFPTGGRQETQYF.

In its sample, this clonotype was seen once. The V gene is TRBV5-1, the J gene TRBJ2-1; 7 positions agree with TRBD2. The CDR3 is 16 amino acids. The germline V gene has CDR1 SGHRS and CDR2 YFSETQ. Trimming removed 4 bases from V and 2 bases from J; junction bases left unmatched: 9. CDR3 sequence reads: CASSKSGIPTYNEQFF. The CDR3 nucleotides are TGCGCCAGCAGCAAAAGCGGGATCCCCACCTACAATGAGCAGTTCTTC.

V is TRBV6-1 and J is TRBJ2-1, with 12 positions matching TRBD2. V lost 6 bases to trimming and J lost 9 bases; unmatched junction nucleotides: 6. The CDR3 length is 14 residues. Germline CDR1 is MNHNS and CDR2 is SASEGT. The chain's CDR3 is CASSRLAGAGEQFF. The CDR3 coding sequence is TGTGCCAGCAGCCGACTAGCGGGAGCTGGTGAGCAGTTCTTC.

J is TRBJ2-1 and V is TRBV18; 10 bases are a match to TRBD2. The ends lost 3 bases at V and 4 bases at J; junction bases unmatched: 3. There are 15 residues in the CDR3. CDR1 is KGHSH, CDR2 LQKENI, per germline. The chain's CDR3 is CASSPMTSGYNEQFF. CDR3 DNA: TGTGCCAGCTCACCTATGACTAGCGGGTACAATGAGCAGTTCTTC. The full variable domain, completed using reference TRBV18 and TRBJ2-1, is NAGVMQNPRHLVRRRGQEARLRCSPMKGHSHVYWYRQLPEEGLKFMVYLQKENIIDESGMPKERFSAEFPKEGPSILRIQQVVRGDSAAYFCASSPMTSGYNEQFFGPGTRLTVL.

This clonotype showed up just a few times. The chain employs TRBV29-1 and TRBJ1-1; 9 bases line up with TRBD1. Unmatched junction bases numbered 10, after V lost 6 bases and J lost 5 bases. Germline V lookup: CDR1 SQVTM, CDR2 ANQGSEA. This CDR3 is 14 amino acids long. This CDR3 reads CSVGTGRLGTEAFF. Here the CDR3 DNA reads TGCAGCGTGGGGACAGGGCGGTTAGGAACTGAAGCTTTCTTT.

Only a few counts were recorded for this clonotype. The J gene is TRBJ2-1, the V gene TRBV5-1, with D possibly matching TRBD2 (6 bases). Germline V gene lookup returns CDR1 SGHRS and CDR2 YFSETQ. The CDR3 totals 14 residues. The ends were cut back, 4 bases at V and 2 bases at J, with 10 bases in the middle. For the CDR3, the DNA is TGCGCCAGCAGCAACGGGGGTGCCTACAATGAGCAGTTCTTC. Residues: CASSNGGAYNEQFF.

This clonotype was counted only a few times. The rearrangement joins TRBV25-1 to TRBJ2-2; D is unresolved. The CDR3 length is 16 residues. Germline values: CDR1 MGHDK, CDR2 SYGVNS. V was clipped by 1 base and J by 0 bases, with 9 bases between them. CDR3 residues: CASSEWRATNTGELFF. The CDR3 nucleotides read TGTGCCAGCAGTGAATGGAGAGCTACGAACACCGGGGAGCTGTTTTTT. Using reference TRBV25-1 and TRBJ2-2 for the parts outside the CDR3, the full variable domain is EADIYQTPRYLVIGTGKKITLECSQTMGHDKMYWYQQDPGMELHLIHYSYGVNSTEKGDLSSESTVSRIRTEHFPLTLESARPSHTSQYLCASSEWRATNTGELFFGEGSRLTVL.

The gene calls are TRBV20-1 and TRBJ2-2; D gene uncertain. The CDR3 runs to 16 residues. V was shortened by 1 base and J by 3 bases, with 15 bases between the two germline ends. From germline, CDR1 is DFQATT and CDR2 SNEGSKA (reference sequence). CDR3 residues: CSARGFSMVDTGELFF. CDR3 DNA sequence: TGCAGTGCTAGAGGATTTAGCATGGTCGACACCGGGGAGCTGTTTTTT.

This clonotype was observed a handful of times. The rearrangement uses TRBV5-6 and TRBJ2-5, with a tentative D call TRBD2 (6 bases). Trimming cost V 0 bases and J 5 bases, with 20 bases left between them. The germline gives CDR1 SGHDT, CDR2 YYEEEE. The CDR3 covers 17 residues. CDR3 residues: CASSLAWNRVGGETQYF. The CDR3 region has the DNA TGTGCCAGCAGCTTGGCCTGGAATAGGGTCGGAGGGGAGACCCAGTACTTC. Based on the CDR3 plus reference TRBV5-6 and TRBJ2-5, the full variable domain is DAGVTQSPTHLIKTRGQQVTLRCSPKSGHDTVSWYQQALGQGPQFIFQYYEEEERQRGNFPDRFSGHQFPNYSSELNVNALLLGDSALYLCASSLAWNRVGGETQYFGPGTRLLVL.

This clonotype was observed a few times. V is TRBV11-2 and J is TRBJ2-5; D remains ambiguous. Trimming took off 5 bases at V and 1 base at J, with 14 bases between the two ends. Germline V lookup: CDR1 SGHAT, CDR2 FQNNGV. The CDR3 totals 15 residues. As DNA, the CDR3 is TGTGCCAGCAGCCCCCACTGGCGAGCCCAAGAGACCCAGTACTTC. Translated: CASSPHWRAQETQYF.

This clonotype was observed a handful of times. The rearrangement uses TRBV20-1 and TRBJ1-5; D remains ambiguous. The ends were cut back, 4 bases at V and 7 bases at J, with 17 bases in the middle. CDR1 and CDR2 (germline): DFQATT, SNEGSKA (reference sequence). There are 14 residues in the CDR3. The DNA for the CDR3 is TGCAGTGCTATTCAAGACGGGAGGAGGCAGCCCCAGCATTTT. It is translated as CSAIQDGRRQPQHF.

The chain uses TRBV5-1 and TRBJ2-1, with 7 bases that match TRBD2. J was trimmed by 6 bases and V by 4 bases; bases with no gene match: 4. From germline, CDR1 is SGHRS and CDR2 YFSETQ. The CDR3 totals 13 residues. The CDR3 nucleotides are TGCGCCAGCAGCCCCAGCGGGGTCAATGAGCAGTTCTTC. Its translation is CASSPSGVNEQFF.

This clonotype was picked up many times. The chain employs TRBV7-9 and TRBJ2-7, with D perhaps TRBD1 (6 bases). V lost 1 base to trimming and J lost 5 bases, with 15 bases between them. The germline V gene has CDR1 SEHNR and CDR2 FQNEAQ (reference sequence). The CDR3 extends over 15 amino acids. CDR3 nucleotides: TGTGCCAGCAGCTTAGGGGCAGGGGAGTTCAACGAGCAGTACTTC. Translating gives CASSLGAGEFNEQYF.

This chain connects TRBV5-6 to TRBJ2-4; D is undetermined. The germline CDR1 and CDR2 sequences are SGHDT and YYEEEE. CDR3 size: 13 residues. Trimming left V 0 bases short and J 3 bases short, with 4 bases between. The CDR3 loop reads CASSLVGKNIQYF. The CDR3 nucleotides are TGTGCCAGCAGCTTGGTTGGCAAAAACATTCAGTACTTC. Full variable domain (rest looked up from reference TRBV5-6 and TRBJ2-4): DAGVTQSPTHLIKTRGQQVTLRCSPKSGHDTVSWYQQALGQGPQFIFQYYEEEERQRGNFPDRFSGHQFPNYSSELNVNALLLGDSALYLCASSLVGKNIQYFGAGTRLSVL.

The gene calls are TRBV5-4 and TRBJ2-1; 7 bases agree with TRBD1. The CDR3 spans 13 residues. V was clipped by 4 bases and J by 9 bases; unmatched bases: 7. Germline CDR1 SGHNT, CDR2 YYREEE (reference sequence). Here the CDR3 reads CASSTRDRAEQFF. CDR3 in DNA: TGTGCCAGCAGCACCCGGGACAGAGCTGAGCAGTTCTTC.